This TCR beta chain originates from a study of shared clonotypes between healthy human individuals. Profiling relied on immunoSEQ multiplex PCR, and the TCRdb table lists in-frame clones only, not all of them. This sample carries around 1.4 million clones, 97% to 99% of them seen once, and the ten largest clones take roughly 0.35%. Sequenced: naive CD4+ T cells sorted from blood. Indicated subset: CD45RA+ positively selected. The sequence was obtained from a young man in good health.

The CDR3 protein is CASSLNGWQSGYTF. CDR3 bases: TGTGCCAGCAGCTTGAATGGTTGGCAATCTGGCTACACCTTC. The chain has TRBV5-4 and TRBJ1-2, with D hard to call. Germline CDR1 SGHNT, CDR2 YYREEE (reference sequence). There are 14 residues in the CDR3. With 1 base removed from V and 7 bases from J, the gap between germline ends came to 14 bases.